These 14 T cell receptor beta chains share one sample of origin, sequenced in a study of cytomegalovirus exposure and HLA in healthy donors. Measured with immunoSEQ multiplex PCR; TCRdb has only the in-frame clones, and not every one. This table holds over 200,000 clones, 90% found once. Sequencing input: PBMCs. These receptors all stem from a woman in her 30s in good health and CMV-seronegative.

This chain links TRBV4-3 with TRBJ2-2; D is uncertain. CDR1 and CDR2 (germline): LGHNA, YSLEER. The V gene lost 0 bases and the J gene lost 8 bases, with 10 bases spanning the gap. The CDR3 is 14 amino acids. The CDR3 region is CASSQDWGSGELFF. DNA for the CDR3: TGCGCCAGCAGCCAAGATTGGGGATCTGGGGAGCTGTTTTTT.

This clone was counted a single time. This chain uses TRBV6-5 with TRBJ2-1; D is uncertain. This CDR3 has 14 residues. V lost 0 bases to trimming and J lost 2 bases, with 5 bases between them. Germline lookup yields CDR1 MNHEY and CDR2 SVGAGI. The DNA of the CDR3 is TGTGCCAGCAGTTACTCGGCCACCTACAATGAGCAGTTCTTC. Protein: CASSYSATYNEQFF.

The chain carries TRBV6-1 and TRBJ2-2, with unresolved D. The length of the CDR3 is 12 residues. Germline values: CDR1 MNHNS, CDR2 SASEGT. Trimming pared 6 bases from V and 4 bases from J, leaving 6 bases between. The DNA for the CDR3 is TGTGCCAGCAGGGTAGCCACCGGGGAGCTGTTTTTT. This codes for CASRVATGELFF.

V is TRBV28 and J is TRBJ2-5, with D maybe TRBD2 (6 bases). V lost 5 bases and J 5 bases, leaving 12 bases between the germline ends. The CDR3 length is 13 residues. Looked up from germline, CDR1 is MDHEN and CDR2 is SYDVKM. CDR3 region: CASSRDSDETQYF. Written as DNA, the CDR3 is TGTGCCAGCAGTCGGGACTCCGACGAGACCCAGTACTTC.

CDR3 DNA sequence: TGTGCCAGCAGTACAGCCGGGATCACCTACGAGCAGTACTTC. It specifies CASSTAGITYEQYF. The chain employs TRBV27 and TRBJ2-7, with D maybe TRBD2 (5 bases). Germline-derived CDR1 and CDR2 are MNHEY and SMNVEV (reference sequence). V was cut by 5 bases and J by 2 bases, with 13 bases left in between. CDR3 length: 14 amino acids.

The chain joins TRBV15 to TRBJ2-7; 14 positions agree with TRBD2. CDR3 size: 16 residues. Germline CDR1 and CDR2: LNHNV and YYDKDF (reference sequence). Trimming cost V 1 base and J 7 bases; bases outside gene matches: 6. The CDR3 DNA follows: TGTGCCACCAGCAGAGGGTGGGGACTAGCGGGAGTTGAGCAGTACTTC. This codes for CATSRGWGLAGVEQYF.

The chain combines TRBV28 with TRBJ2-3, with D perhaps matching TRBD2 (6 bases). There are 14 residues in the CDR3. Germline CDR1 and CDR2: MDHEN and SYDVKM. Deletions cut 5 bases from V and 4 bases from J, with 13 bases between. The CDR3 spells CASSPRTSPDTQYF. The CDR3 nucleotides read TGTGCCAGCAGTCCTCGCACTAGCCCAGATACGCAGTATTTT. Using reference TRBV28 and TRBJ2-3 for the parts outside the CDR3, the full variable domain is DVKVTQSSRYLVKRTGEKVFLECVQDMDHENMFWYRQDPGLGLRLIYFSYDVKMKEKGDIPEGYSVSREKKERFSLILESASTNQTSMYLCASSPRTSPDTQYFGPGTRLTVL.

This chain links TRBV27 with TRBJ2-2; 7 nucleotides agree with TRBD2. Germline trimming cut 3 bases from V and 1 base from J; bases unmatched to any gene: 2. CDR1 MNHEY and CDR2 SMNVEV come from the germline V gene (reference sequence). The CDR3 loop spans 15 amino acids. For the CDR3, the DNA is TGTGCCAGCAGTTTCTGGGGGGGGAACACCGGGGAGCTGTTTTTT. Residues: CASSFWGGNTGELFF.

This chain links TRBV15 with TRBJ1-4; perhaps TRBD1 as D (5 bases). The germline gives CDR1 LNHNV, CDR2 YYDKDF (reference sequence). Trimming pared 3 bases from V and 3 bases from J, leaving 8 bases between. The CDR3 runs 14 residues. In DNA, the CDR3 is TGTGCCACCAGCAGCGGGGCCGCTAATGAAAAACTGTTTTTT. Translating it yields CATSSGAANEKLFF.

This clone was seen a single time. This chain connects TRBV5-5 to TRBJ2-6; no clear D gene. CDR1 and CDR2 (germline): SGHKS, YYEKEE (reference sequence). The CDR3 has 13 residues. V was shortened by 2 bases and J by 3 bases, with 3 bases between the two germline ends. CDR3 loop: CASSLIGANVLTF. The CDR3, as DNA: TGTGCCAGCAGCTTAATTGGGGCCAACGTCCTGACTTTC.

V is TRBV5-1 and J is TRBJ1-1; 8 bases fit TRBD1. There are 13 residues in the CDR3. Trimming at V came to 4 bases and at J to 3 bases, leaving 2 bases not matched to a gene. Germline CDR1 reads SGHRS; CDR2 reads YFSETQ. This chain's CDR3 is CASSLTGDTEAFF. The CDR3 coding sequence is TGCGCCAGCAGCCTGACAGGGGACACTGAAGCTTTCTTT.

The chain uses TRBV11-3 and TRBJ1-1; D is unresolved. V lost 1 base to trimming and J lost 5 bases, with 14 bases between them. This CDR3 has 15 amino acids. The germline V gene has CDR1 SGHNT and CDR2 YENEEA. CDR3 loop: CASSLVHGIDTEAFF. Written as DNA, the CDR3 is TGTGCCAGCAGCTTAGTTCACGGAATCGATACTGAAGCTTTCTTT. Based on the CDR3 plus reference TRBV11-3 and TRBJ1-1, the full variable domain is EAGVVQSPRYKIIEKKQPVAFWCNPISGHNTLYWYLQNLGQGPELLIRYENEEAVDDSQLPKDRFSAERLKGVDSTLKIQPAELGDSAVYLCASSLVHGIDTEAFFGQGTRLTVV.

The V gene is TRBV27, the J gene TRBJ1-4; the D gene is possibly TRBD1 (5 bases). The germline CDR1 and CDR2 sequences are MNHEY and SMNVEV (reference sequence). The CDR3 spans 16 residues. V lost 6 bases to trimming and J lost 0 bases, with 14 bases between them. The CDR3 sequence is CASSRLGGATNEKLFF. CDR3 nucleotides: TGTGCCAGCAGCCGCCTGGGGGGTGCAACTAATGAAAAACTGTTTTTT.

The V call is TRBV5-1, the J call TRBJ1-2; a possible D gene is TRBD1 (6 bases). CDR1 is SGHRS, CDR2 YFSETQ, per germline. V was shortened by 4 bases and J by 1 base, with 29 bases between the two germline ends. The CDR3 covers 20 residues. CDR3 loop: CASSPTGIGGAEGINYGYTF. The CDR3 DNA is TGCGCCAGCAGCCCTACGGGAATCGGGGGCGCCGAGGGGATTAACTATGGCTACACCTTC.